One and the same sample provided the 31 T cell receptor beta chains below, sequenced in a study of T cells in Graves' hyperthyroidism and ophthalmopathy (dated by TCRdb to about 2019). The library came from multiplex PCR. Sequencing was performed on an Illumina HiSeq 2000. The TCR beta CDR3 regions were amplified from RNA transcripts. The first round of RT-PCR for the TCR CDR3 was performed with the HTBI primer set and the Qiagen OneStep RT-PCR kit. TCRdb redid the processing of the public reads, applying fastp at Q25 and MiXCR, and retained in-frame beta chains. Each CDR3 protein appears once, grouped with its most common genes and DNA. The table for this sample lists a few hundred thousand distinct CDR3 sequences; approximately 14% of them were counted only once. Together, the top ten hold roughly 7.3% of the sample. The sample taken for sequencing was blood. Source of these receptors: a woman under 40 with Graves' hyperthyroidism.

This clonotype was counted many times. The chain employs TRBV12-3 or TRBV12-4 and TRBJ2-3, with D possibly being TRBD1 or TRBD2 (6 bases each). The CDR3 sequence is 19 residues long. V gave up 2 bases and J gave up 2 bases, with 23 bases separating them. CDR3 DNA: TGTGCCAGCAGTTTAACGATAGTGGGGGGCGCACCCCACACAGATACGCAGTATTTT. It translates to CASSLTIVGGAPHTDTQYF.

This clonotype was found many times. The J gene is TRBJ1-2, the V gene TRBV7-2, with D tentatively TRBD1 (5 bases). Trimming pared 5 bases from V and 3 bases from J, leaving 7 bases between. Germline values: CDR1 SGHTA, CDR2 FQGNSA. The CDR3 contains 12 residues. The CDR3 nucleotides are TGTGCCAGCAGCCCAGGGTACTATGGCTACACCTTC. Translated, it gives CASSPGYYGYTF.

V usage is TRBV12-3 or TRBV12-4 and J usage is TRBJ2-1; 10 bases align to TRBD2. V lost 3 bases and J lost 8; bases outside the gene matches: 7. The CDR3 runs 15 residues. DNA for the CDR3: TGTGCCAGCAGTTTGTGGCTAGCGGGAGTGGATGAGCAGTTCTTC. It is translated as CASSLWLAGVDEQFF.

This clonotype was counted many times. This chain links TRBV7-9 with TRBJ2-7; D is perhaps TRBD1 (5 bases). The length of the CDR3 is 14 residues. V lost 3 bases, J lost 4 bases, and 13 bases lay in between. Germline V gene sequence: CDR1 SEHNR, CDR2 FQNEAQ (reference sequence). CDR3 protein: CASSFRLRDYEQYF. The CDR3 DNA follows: TGTGCCAGCAGCTTCCGCCTCAGGGATTACGAGCAGTACTTC.

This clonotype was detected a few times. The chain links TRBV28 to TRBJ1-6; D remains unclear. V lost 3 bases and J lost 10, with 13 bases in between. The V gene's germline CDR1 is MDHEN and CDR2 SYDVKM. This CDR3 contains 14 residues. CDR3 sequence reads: CASSLAGQRSPLHF. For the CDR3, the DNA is TGTGCCAGCAGTTTGGCAGGTCAGAGATCACCCCTCCACTTT.

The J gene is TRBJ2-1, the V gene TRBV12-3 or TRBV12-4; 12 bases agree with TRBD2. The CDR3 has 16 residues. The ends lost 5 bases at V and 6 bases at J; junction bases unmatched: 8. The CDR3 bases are TGTGCCAGCAGTATCCTACTAGCGGGAGGTTTCAATGAGCAGTTCTTC. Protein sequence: CASSILLAGGFNEQFF.

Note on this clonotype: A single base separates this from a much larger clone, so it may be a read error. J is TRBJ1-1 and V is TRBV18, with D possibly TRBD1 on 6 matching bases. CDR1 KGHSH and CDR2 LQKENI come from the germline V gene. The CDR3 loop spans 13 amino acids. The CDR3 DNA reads TGTGCCATCTCACAGGGACATCAACCGGGAGCTTTCTTT. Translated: CAISQGHQPGAFF.

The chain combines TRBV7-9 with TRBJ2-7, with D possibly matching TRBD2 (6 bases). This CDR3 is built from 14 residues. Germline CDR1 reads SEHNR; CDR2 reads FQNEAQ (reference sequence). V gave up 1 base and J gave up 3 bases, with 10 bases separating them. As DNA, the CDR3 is TGTGCCAGCAGCTTAGACGCGGACTACTACGAGCAGTACTTC. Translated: CASSLDADYYEQYF. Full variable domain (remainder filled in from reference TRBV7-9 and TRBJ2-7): DTGVSQNPRHKITKRGQNVTFRCDPISEHNRLYWYRQTLGQGPEFLTYFQNEAQLEKSRLLSDRFSAERPKGSFSTLEIQRTEQGDSAMYLCASSLDADYYEQYFGPGTRLTVT.

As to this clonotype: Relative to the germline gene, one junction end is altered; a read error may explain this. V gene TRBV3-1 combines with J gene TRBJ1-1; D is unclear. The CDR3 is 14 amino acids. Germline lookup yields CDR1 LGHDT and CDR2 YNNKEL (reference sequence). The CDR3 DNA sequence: TGTCCCAGCAGCCAAGTTTCTATTGGCACTGAAGCTTTCTTT. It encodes CPSSQVSIGTEAFF.

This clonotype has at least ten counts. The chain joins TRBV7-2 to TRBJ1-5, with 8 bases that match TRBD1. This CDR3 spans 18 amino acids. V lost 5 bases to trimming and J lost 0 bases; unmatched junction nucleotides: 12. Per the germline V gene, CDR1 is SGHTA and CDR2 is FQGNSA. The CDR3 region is CASSPRPGQDYSNQPQHF. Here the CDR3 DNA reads TGTGCCAGCAGCCCCCGACCGGGACAGGATTATAGCAATCAGCCCCAGCATTTT.

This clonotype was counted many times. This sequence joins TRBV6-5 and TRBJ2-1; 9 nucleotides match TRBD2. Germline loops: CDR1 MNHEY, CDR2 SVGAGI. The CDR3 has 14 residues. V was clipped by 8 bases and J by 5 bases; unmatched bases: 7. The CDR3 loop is CASSWTSVNNEQFF. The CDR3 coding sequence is TGTGCCAGCTCTTGGACTAGCGTAAACAATGAGCAGTTCTTC.

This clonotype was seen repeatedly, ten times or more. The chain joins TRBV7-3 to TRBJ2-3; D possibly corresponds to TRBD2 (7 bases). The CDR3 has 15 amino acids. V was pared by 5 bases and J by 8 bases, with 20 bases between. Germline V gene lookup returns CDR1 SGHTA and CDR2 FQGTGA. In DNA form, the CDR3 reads TGTGCCAGCAGCCGAGGGGGGGCGAACTCTGCTACGCAGTATTTT. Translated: CASSRGGANSATQYF. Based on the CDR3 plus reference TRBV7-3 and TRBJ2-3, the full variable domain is GAGVSQTPSNKVTEKGKYVELRCDPISGHTALYWYRQSLGQGPEFLIYFQGTGAADDSGLPNDRFFAVRPEGSVSTLKIQRTERGDSAVYLCASSRGGANSATQYFGPGTRLTVL.

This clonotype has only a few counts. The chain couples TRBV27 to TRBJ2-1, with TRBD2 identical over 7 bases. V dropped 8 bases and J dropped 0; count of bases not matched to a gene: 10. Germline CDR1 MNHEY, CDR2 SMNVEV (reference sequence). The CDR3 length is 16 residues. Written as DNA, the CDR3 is TGTGCCAGCGGACCTCTAGCGGAAAGCTCCTACAATGAGCAGTTCTTC. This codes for CASGPLAESSYNEQFF.

The CDR3 sequence: CASSFIVTAQSHFGELFF. For the CDR3, the DNA is TGTGCCAGCAGCTTTATCGTGACCGCACAAAGCCACTTCGGGGAGCTGTTTTTT. The chain couples TRBV7-9 to TRBJ2-2; D is ambiguous. CDR1 is SEHNR and CDR2 is FQNEAQ in the germline V gene (reference sequence). The CDR3 extends over 18 amino acids. The germline V and J ends were trimmed by 3 bases and 7 bases, with 24 bases remaining between them. The whole variable domain, filled in from reference TRBV7-9 and TRBJ2-2, reads DTGVSQNPRHKITKRGQNVTFRCDPISEHNRLYWYRQTLGQGPEFLTYFQNEAQLEKSRLLSDRFSAERPKGSFSTLEIQRTEQGDSAMYLCASSFIVTAQSHFGELFFGEGSRLTVL.

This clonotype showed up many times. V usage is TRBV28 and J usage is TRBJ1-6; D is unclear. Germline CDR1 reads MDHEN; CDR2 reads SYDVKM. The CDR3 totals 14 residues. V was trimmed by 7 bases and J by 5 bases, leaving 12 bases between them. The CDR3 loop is CASTVGSNNSPLHF. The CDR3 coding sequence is TGTGCCAGCACGGTGGGGTCCAATAATTCACCCCTCCACTTT. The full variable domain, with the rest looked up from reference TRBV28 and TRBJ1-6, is DVKVTQSSRYLVKRTGEKVFLECVQDMDHENMFWYRQDPGLGLRLIYFSYDVKMKEKGDIPEGYSVSREKKERFSLILESASTNQTSMYLCASTVGSNNSPLHFGNGTRLTVT.

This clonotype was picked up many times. In nucleotides, the CDR3 is TGCGCCAGCAGCATACAGGGGAAGTGGGGAGATACGCAGTATTTT. It encodes CASSIQGKWGDTQYF. The gene calls are TRBV5-1 and TRBJ2-3; TRBD1 aligns across 7 bases. The CDR3 has 15 residues. Germline-derived CDR1 and CDR2 are SGHRS and YFSETQ. The V and J ends lost 4 bases and 5 bases, in that order; junction bases with no gene match: 10.

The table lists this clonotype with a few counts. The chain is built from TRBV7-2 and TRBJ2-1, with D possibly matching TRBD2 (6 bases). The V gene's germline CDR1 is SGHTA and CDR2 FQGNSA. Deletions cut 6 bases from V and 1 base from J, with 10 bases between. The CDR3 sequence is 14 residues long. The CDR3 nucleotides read TGTGCCAGCAGTACTAGCCAGTCCTACAATGAGCAGTTCTTC. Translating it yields CASSTSQSYNEQFF.

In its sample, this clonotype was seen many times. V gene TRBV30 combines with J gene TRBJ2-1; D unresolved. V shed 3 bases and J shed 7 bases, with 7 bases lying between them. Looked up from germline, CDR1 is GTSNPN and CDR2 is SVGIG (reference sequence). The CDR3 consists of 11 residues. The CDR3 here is CAWRTQNEQFF. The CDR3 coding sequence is TGTGCCTGGAGGACCCAAAATGAGCAGTTCTTC. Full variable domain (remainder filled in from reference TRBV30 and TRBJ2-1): SQTIHQWPATLVQPVGSPLSLECTVEGTSNPNLYWYRQAAGRGLQLLFYSVGIGQISSEVPQNLSASRPQDRQFILSSKKLLLSDSGFYLCAWRTQNEQFFGPGTRLTVL.

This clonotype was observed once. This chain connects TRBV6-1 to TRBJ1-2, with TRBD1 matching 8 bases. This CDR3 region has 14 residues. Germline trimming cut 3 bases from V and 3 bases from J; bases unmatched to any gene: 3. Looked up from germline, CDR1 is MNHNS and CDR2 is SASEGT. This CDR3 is CASSDPGGYYGYTF. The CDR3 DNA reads TGTGCCAGCAGTGATCCAGGGGGCTACTATGGCTACACCTTC.

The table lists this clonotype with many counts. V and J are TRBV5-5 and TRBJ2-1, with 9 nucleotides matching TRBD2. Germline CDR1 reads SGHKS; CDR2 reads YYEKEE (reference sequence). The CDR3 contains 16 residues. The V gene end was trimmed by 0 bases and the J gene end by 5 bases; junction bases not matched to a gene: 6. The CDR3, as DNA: TGTGCCAGCAGCTTGGATGCGGGAGGGACAAACAATGAGCAGTTCTTC. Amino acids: CASSLDAGGTNNEQFF.

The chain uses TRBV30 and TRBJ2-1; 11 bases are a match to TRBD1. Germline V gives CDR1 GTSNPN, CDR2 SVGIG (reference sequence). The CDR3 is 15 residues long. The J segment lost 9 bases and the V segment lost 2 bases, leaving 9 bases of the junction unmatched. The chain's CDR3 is CAWSNGQGARGEQFF. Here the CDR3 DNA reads TGTGCCTGGAGTAATGGACAGGGGGCAAGGGGTGAGCAGTTCTTC.

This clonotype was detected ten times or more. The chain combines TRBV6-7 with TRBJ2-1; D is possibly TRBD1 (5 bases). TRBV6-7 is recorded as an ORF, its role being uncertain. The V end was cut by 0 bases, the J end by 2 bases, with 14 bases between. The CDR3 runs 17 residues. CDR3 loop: CASSYSTRVYTYNEQFF. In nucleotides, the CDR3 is TGTGCCAGCAGTTACTCGACCAGGGTCTACACCTACAATGAGCAGTTCTTC.

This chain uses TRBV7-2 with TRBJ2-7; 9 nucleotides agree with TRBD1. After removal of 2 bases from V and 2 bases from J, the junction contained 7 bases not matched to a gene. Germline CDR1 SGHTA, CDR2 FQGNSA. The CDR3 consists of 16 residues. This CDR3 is CASSLLGTGTPYEQYF. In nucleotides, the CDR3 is TGTGCCAGCAGCTTACTGGGGACAGGGACACCCTACGAGCAGTACTTC. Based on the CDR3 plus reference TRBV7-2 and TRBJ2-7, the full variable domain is GAGVSQSPSNKVTEKGKDVELRCDPISGHTALYWYRQSLGQGLEFLIYFQGNSAPDKSGLPSDRFSAERTGGSVSTLTIQRTQQEDSAVYLCASSLLGTGTPYEQYFGPGTRLTVT.

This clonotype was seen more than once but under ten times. CDR3 DNA sequence: TGCAGCGGGGAACAGGGTGAAGCTTTCTTT. Translated, it gives CSGEQGEAFF. The chain carries TRBV29-1 and TRBJ1-1, with D possibly being TRBD1 (6 bases). The V and J ends lost 7 bases and 7 bases respectively, with 10 bases between them. Germline values: CDR1 SQVTM, CDR2 ANQGSEA. The CDR3 extends over 10 amino acids.

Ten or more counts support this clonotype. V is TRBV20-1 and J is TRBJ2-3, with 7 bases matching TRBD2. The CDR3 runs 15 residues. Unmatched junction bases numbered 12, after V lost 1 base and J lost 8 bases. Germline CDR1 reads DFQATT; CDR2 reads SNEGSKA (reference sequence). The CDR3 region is CSARVPAGTPSTQYF. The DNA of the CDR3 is TGCAGTGCTAGAGTTCCAGCGGGGACCCCGTCTACGCAGTATTTT.

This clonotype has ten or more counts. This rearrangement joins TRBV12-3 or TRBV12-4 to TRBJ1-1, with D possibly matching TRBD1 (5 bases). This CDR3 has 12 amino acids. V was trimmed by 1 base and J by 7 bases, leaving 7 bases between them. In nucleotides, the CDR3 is TGTGCCAGCAGTTTAGTTCAGGGTGAAGCTTTCTTT. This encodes CASSLVQGEAFF.

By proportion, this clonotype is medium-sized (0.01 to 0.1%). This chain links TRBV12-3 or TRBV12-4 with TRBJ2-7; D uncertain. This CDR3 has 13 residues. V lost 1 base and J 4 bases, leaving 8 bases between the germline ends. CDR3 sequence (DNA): TGTGCCAGCAGTTTAGGGGGATTTTACGAGCAGTACTTC. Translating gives CASSLGGFYEQYF.

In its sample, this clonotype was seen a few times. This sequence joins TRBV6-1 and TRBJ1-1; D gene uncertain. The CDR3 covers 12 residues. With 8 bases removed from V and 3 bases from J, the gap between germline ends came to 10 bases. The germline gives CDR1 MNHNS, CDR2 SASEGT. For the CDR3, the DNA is TGTGCCAGCTGGTGGGCCGACACTGAAGCTTTCTTT. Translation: CASWWADTEAFF.

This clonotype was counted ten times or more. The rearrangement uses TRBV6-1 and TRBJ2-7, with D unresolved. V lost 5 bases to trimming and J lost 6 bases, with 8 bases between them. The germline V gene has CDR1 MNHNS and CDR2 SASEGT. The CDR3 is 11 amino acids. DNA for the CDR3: TGTGCCAGCAGTTCCGGAACCGAGCAGTACTTC. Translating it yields CASSSGTEQYF.

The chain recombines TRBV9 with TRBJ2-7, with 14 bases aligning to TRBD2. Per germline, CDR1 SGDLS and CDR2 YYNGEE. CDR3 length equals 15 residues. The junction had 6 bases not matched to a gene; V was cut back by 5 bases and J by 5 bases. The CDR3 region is CASSPGTSGSNEQYF. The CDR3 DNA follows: TGTGCCAGCAGTCCCGGGACTAGCGGGAGCAACGAGCAGTACTTC. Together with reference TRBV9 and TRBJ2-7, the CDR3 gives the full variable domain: DSGVTQTPKHLITATGQRVTLRCSPRSGDLSVYWYQQSLDQGLQFLIQYYNGEERAKGNILERFSAQQFPDLHSELNLSSLELGDSALYFCASSPGTSGSNEQYFGPGTRLTVT.

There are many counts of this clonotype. CDR3 region: CSAETSGSIGYEQYF. CDR3 sequence (DNA): TGCAGTGCAGAGACTAGCGGGAGTATTGGGTACGAGCAGTACTTC. This chain connects TRBV20-1 to TRBJ2-7; TRBD2 matches at 12 bases. V shed 6 bases, J shed 4 bases, and the junction held 10 bases outside the gene matches. This CDR3 spans 15 amino acids. Looked up from germline, CDR1 is DFQATT and CDR2 is SNEGSKA (reference sequence).